This TCR beta chain was obtained from a study of post-analysis software for immune sequencing data. The sample holds a few counts of this clonotype. Its matching antigen is unknown. Points from the study as a whole: A few TRBV segments occurring more often in patients than controls included TRBV5-6, TRBV5-1 and TRBV20-1.

The TCR beta cDNA libraries carried unique molecular identifiers. TCRdb ran MiXCR on the PCR reads and lists one entry per CDR3 protein. The sample yields 350,000 to 450,000 distinct CDR3 sequences, around a third seen once. The CDR3 has 16 amino acids. CDR1 is MNHNY and CDR2 is SVGAGI in the germline V gene (reference sequence). V lost 6 bases, J lost 3 bases, and 10 bases stayed unmatched. This clonotype was obtained from a girl aged 10-17 years with multiple sclerosis. V usage is TRBV6-6 and J usage is TRBJ1-4, with 7 positions matching TRBD1. Sequenced: blood. CDR3 nucleotide sequence: TGTGCCAGCAGCTACAGTACAGGGGCTGCTAATGAAAAACTGTTTTTT. Amino acids: CASSYSTGAANEKLFF.